The T cell receptor (beta chain) described here comes from a study of CD8+CD57+ T cells in acquired aplastic anemia. The overall study: The mean DNA yield obtained from sorted CD4+ and CD8+ cells came to 3.2 ug. Study-wide results and caveats: Overlap between patients and controls comprised 25 to 30 CD8+ CDR3 sequences. Any difference that existed in CD8+ Simpson's diversity between patients and controls was not significant.

The use of genomic DNA as template underpinned the TCR beta VDJ and CDR3 profiling. MiXCR, run by TCRdb on the reads, gives a single entry per CDR3 protein. Among over 250,000 distinct CDR3 sequences listed, 45% to 65% were seen once. Per the germline V gene, CDR1 is SGHAT and CDR2 is FQNNGV. CDR3 length: 16 amino acids. The V and J ends lost 3 bases and 4 bases respectively, with 16 bases between them. CD8+CD57+ cell expansion had been shown by flow cytometry in patients chosen for sequencing. Patients, without exception, had severe acquired aplastic anemia. For this clonotype: Its antigen is not known.

The TCR was taken from a human donor with aplastic anemia. The sequencing sample was made of sorted CD4+, CD8+, or CD8+CD57+ T cells (not recorded which) from PBMCs. V is TRBV11-2 and J is TRBJ2-1; D not resolved. In DNA, the CDR3 is TGTGCCAGCAGCTTGAGAAGAACGGCTCCGTACAATGAGCAGTTCTTC. Its translation is CASSLRRTAPYNEQFF.